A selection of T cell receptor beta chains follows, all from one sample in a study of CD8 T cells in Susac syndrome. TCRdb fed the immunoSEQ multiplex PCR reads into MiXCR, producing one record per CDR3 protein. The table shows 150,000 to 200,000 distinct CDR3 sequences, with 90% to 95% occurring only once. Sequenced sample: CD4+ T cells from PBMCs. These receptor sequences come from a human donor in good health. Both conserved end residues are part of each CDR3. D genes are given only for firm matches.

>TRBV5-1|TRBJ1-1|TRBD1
CASSWGQGRAEAFF
TGCGCCAGCAGCTGGGGACAGGGGAGGGCTGAAGCTTTCTTT
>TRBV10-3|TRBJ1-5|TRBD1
CASRDRLDEPQHF
TGTGCCTCGCGGGACAGACTAGATGAGCCCCAGCATTTT
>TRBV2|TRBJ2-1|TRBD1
CASSFDRAYNEQFF
TGTGCCAGCAGTTTCGACAGGGCCTACAATGAGCAGTTCTTC
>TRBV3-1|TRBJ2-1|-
CASSRGTFGYNEQFF
TGTGCCAGCAGCCGGGGGACGTTCGGATACAATGAGCAGTTCTTC
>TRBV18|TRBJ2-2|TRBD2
CASSPGLAWNTGELFF
TGTGCCAGCTCACCGGGACTAGCGTGGAACACCGGGGAGCTGTTTTTT
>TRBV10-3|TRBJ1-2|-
CAISESGGSGGYTF
TGTGCCATCAGTGAGTCGGGGGGGTCTGGAGGCTACACCTTC
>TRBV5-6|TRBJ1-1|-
CASSLPRGTEAFF
TGTGCCAGCAGCTTGCCAAGGGGTACTGAAGCTTTCTTT
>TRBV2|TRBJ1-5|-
CASSDPASNQPQHF
TGTGCCAGCAGTGATCCGGCTAGCAATCAGCCCCAGCATTTT
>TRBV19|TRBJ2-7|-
CASSIRRTTNYEQYF
TGTGCCAGTAGTATCCGACGGACAACTAACTACGAGCAGTACTTC
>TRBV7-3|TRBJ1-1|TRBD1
CASSRDRQSEAFF
TGTGCCAGCAGCCGGGACAGACAGAGTGAAGCTTTCTTT
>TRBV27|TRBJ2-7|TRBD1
CASPLFDGTAPNEQYF
TGTGCCAGCCCCCTCTTCGACGGGACAGCACCCAACGAGCAGTACTTC